The entry below describes one T cell receptor beta chain. This sample was taken from a study of chemoradiotherapy in HPV16-positive cancers. CDR3 length equals 16 residues. The ends were cut back, 0 bases at V and 5 bases at J, with 16 bases in the middle. Germline loops: CDR1 SGDLS, CDR2 YYNGEE. Method: immunoSEQ multiplex PCR; TCRdb's copy keeps in-frame clones and lacks some. The sample yields 55,000 to 85,000 clones, 88% seen once. The chain couples TRBV9 to TRBJ2-3; a weak D match, TRBD1 (6 bases). The sequences come from blood, collected from a patient who underwent chemoradiotherapy. This sequence was found in a human donor with HPV-associated anogenital cancer. CDR3 region: CASSVEGRGGLDTQYF. CDR3 bases: TGTGCCAGCAGCGTAGAGGGCAGGGGCGGATTAGATACGCAGTATTTT.